The 7 T cell receptor beta chains given below trace back to one sample, sequenced in a study of T cell responses to AZD1222 COVID-19 vaccine. The table came from immunoSEQ multiplex PCR; TCRdb's copy has only in-frame clones and leaves some out. The sample includes tens of thousands of clones, roughly 88% of them seen just once. Sequences were derived from peripheral blood, sampled on day 0 of AZD1222 vaccination. The receptor set was obtained from an adult in good health.

The V call is TRBV7-9, the J call TRBJ2-1; unclear D gene. The V end was cut by 2 bases, the J end by 5 bases, with 4 bases between. The CDR3 totals 12 residues. Germline lookup yields CDR1 SEHNR and CDR2 FQNEAQ (reference sequence). The CDR3 loop reads CASSLNHNEQFF. The CDR3 nucleotides are TGTGCCAGCAGCTTAAACCACAATGAGCAGTTCTTC. The full variable domain, its missing parts supplied by reference TRBV7-9 and TRBJ2-1, is DTGVSQNPRHKITKRGQNVTFRCDPISEHNRLYWYRQTLGQGPEFLTYFQNEAQLEKSRLLSDRFSAERPKGSFSTLEIQRTEQGDSAMYLCASSLNHNEQFFGPGTRLTVL.

The V call is TRBV24-1, the J call TRBJ2-2; TRBD1 matches 9 bases. CDR1 and CDR2 (germline): KGHDR, SFDVKD. CDR3 length equals 15 residues. The ends lost 4 bases at V and 7 bases at J; junction bases unmatched: 6. Here the CDR3 reads CATSDTGTGNGELFF. In DNA form, the CDR3 reads TGTGCCACCAGTGACACCGGGACAGGGAACGGGGAGCTGTTTTTT.

V usage is TRBV30 and J usage is TRBJ2-2; a weak D match, TRBD1 (5 bases). This CDR3 has 11 amino acids. Trimming stripped 3 bases from V and 6 bases from J, with 5 bases between. CDR1 and CDR2 from the germline V gene are GTSNPN and SVGIG (reference sequence). In DNA, the CDR3 is TGTGCCTGGAGAGGGGCCGGGGAGCTGTTTTTT. Protein: CAWRGAGELFF.

The chain couples TRBV6-2 or TRBV6-3 to TRBJ2-2; possibly TRBD2 for D (6 bases). V was pared by 6 bases and J by 7 bases, with 18 bases between. The CDR3 runs to 15 residues. From germline, CDR1 is MNHEY and CDR2 SVGEGT. The CDR3 DNA follows: TGTGCCAGCAGCGATGGGACGGGAGTTAACGGGGAGCTGTTTTTT. Translation gives CASSDGTGVNGELFF.

The rearrangement links TRBV28 to TRBJ1-5; 11 nucleotides align to TRBD1. V gave up 6 bases and J gave up 7 bases; unmatched junction bases: 14. Germline V gene lookup returns CDR1 MDHEN and CDR2 SYDVKM. This CDR3 spans 17 amino acids. CDR3 nucleotides: TGTGCCAGCAGCAGCCCCCCTGGGACAGGGGGTGAACAGCCCCAGCATTTT. Protein sequence: CASSSPPGTGGEQPQHF. Supplemented by reference TRBV28 and TRBJ1-5, the full variable domain reads DVKVTQSSRYLVKRTGEKVFLECVQDMDHENMFWYRQDPGLGLRLIYFSYDVKMKEKGDIPEGYSVSREKKERFSLILESASTNQTSMYLCASSSPPGTGGEQPQHFGDGTRLSIL.

V is TRBV19 and J is TRBJ2-5; D might be TRBD1 or TRBD2, each matching 6 bases. The CDR3 has 14 amino acids. Trimming took off 3 bases at V and 0 bases at J, with 8 bases between the two ends. CDR1 is LNHDA, CDR2 SQIVND, per germline (reference sequence). CDR3 DNA: TGTGCCAGTAGTATGGGGGGCCACCAAGAGACCCAGTACTTC. Residues: CASSMGGHQETQYF.

The rearrangement joins TRBV4-3 to TRBJ2-3; D ambiguous. This CDR3 comprises 16 residues. Germline V CDR1 and CDR2: LGHNA, YSLEER. Trimming shortened V by 1 base and J by 0 bases, and 11 bases separated the two germline ends. The CDR3, as DNA: TGCGCCAGCAGCCAAGGGGCCAACCCTAGCACAGATACGCAGTATTTT. Translated: CASSQGANPSTDTQYF.